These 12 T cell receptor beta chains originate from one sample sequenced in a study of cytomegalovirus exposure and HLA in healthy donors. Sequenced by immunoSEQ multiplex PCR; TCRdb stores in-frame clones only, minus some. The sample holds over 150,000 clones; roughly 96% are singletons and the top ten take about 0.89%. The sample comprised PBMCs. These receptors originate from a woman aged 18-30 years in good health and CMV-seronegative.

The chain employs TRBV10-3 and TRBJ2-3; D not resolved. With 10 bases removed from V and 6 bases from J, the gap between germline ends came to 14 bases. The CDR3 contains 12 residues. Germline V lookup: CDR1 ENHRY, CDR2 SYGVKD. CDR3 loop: CATQTGSDTQYF. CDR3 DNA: TGTGCCACGCAGACTGGATCCGATACGCAGTATTTT.

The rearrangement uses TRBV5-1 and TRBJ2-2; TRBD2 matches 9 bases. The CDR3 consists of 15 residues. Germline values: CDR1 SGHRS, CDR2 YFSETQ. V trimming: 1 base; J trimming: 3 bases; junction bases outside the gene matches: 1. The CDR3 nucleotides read TGCGCCAGCAGCTTGATAGCGGGGGACACCGGGGAGCTGTTTTTT. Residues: CASSLIAGDTGELFF.

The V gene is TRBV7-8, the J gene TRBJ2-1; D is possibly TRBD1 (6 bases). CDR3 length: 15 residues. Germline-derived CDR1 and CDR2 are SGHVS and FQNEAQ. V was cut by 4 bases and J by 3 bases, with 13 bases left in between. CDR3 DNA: TGTGCCAGCAGCTCTTACAGGGCACTCTACAATGAGCAGTTCTTC. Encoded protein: CASSSYRALYNEQFF.

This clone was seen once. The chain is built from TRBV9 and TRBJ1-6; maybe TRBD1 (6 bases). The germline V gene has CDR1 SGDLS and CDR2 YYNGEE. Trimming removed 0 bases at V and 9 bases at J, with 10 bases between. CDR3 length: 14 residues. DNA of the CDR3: TGTGCCAGCAGCGTAGTGCAGGGGAGTTCACCCCTCCACTTT. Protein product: CASSVVQGSSPLHF. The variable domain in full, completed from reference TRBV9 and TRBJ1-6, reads DSGVTQTPKHLITATGQRVTLRCSPRSGDLSVYWYQQSLDQGLQFLIQYYNGEERAKGNILERFSAQQFPDLHSELNLSSLELGDSALYFCASSVVQGSSPLHFGNGTRLTVT.

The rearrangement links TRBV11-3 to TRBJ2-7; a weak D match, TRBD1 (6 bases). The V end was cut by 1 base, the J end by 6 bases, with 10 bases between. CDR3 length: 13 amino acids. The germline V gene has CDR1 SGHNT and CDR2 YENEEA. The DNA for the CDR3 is TGTGCCAGCAGCTTAGGGGACAACGCCGAGCAGTACTTC. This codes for CASSLGDNAEQYF. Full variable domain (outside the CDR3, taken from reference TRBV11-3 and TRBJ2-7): EAGVVQSPRYKIIEKKQPVAFWCNPISGHNTLYWYLQNLGQGPELLIRYENEEAVDDSQLPKDRFSAERLKGVDSTLKIQPAELGDSAVYLCASSLGDNAEQYFGPGTRLTVT.

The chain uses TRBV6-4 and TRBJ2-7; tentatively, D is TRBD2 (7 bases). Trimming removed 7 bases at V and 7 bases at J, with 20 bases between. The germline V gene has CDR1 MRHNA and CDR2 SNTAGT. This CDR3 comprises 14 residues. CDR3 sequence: CASKVGRGPGEQYF. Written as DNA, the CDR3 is TGTGCCAGCAAAGTGGGGCGGGGGCCTGGAGAGCAGTACTTC.

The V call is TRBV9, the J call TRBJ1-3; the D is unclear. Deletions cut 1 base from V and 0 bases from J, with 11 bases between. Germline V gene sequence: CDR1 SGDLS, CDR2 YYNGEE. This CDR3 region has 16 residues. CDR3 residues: CASSVNPGYSGNTIYF. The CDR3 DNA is TGTGCCAGCAGCGTAAACCCAGGTTACTCTGGAAACACCATATATTTT.

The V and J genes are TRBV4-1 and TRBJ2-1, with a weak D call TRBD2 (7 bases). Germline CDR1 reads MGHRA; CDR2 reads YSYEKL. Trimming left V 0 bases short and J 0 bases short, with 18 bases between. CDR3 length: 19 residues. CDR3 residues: CASSQDWAGADSSYNEQFF. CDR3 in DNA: TGCGCCAGCAGCCAAGATTGGGCGGGGGCCGACAGCTCCTACAATGAGCAGTTCTTC.

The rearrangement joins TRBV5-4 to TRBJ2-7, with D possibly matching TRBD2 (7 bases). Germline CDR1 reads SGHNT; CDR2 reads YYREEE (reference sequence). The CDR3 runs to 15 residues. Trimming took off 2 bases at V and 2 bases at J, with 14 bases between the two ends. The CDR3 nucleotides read TGTGCCAGCAGCTTTCTGTCGGGGGGCACCTACGAGCAGTACTTC. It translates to CASSFLSGGTYEQYF.

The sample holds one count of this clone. The CDR3 is CASTPINVPGQGLNDSNQPQHF. CDR3 in DNA: TGTGCCAGCACCCCAATAAACGTACCGGGACAGGGGTTAAATGATAGCAATCAGCCCCAGCATTTT. V is TRBV7-4 and J is TRBJ1-5; TRBD1 matches at 10 bases. In germline, CDR1 is SGHVT, CDR2 SQSDAQ. This CDR3 contains 22 residues. Unmatched junction bases numbered 24, after V lost 7 bases and J lost 0 bases.

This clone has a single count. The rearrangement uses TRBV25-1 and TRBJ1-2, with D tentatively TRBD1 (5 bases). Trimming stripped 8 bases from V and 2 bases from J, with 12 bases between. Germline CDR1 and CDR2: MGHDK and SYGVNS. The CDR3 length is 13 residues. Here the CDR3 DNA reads TGTGCCAGCGAGTCGGGGGTGAACTATGGCTACACCTTC. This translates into CASESGVNYGYTF.

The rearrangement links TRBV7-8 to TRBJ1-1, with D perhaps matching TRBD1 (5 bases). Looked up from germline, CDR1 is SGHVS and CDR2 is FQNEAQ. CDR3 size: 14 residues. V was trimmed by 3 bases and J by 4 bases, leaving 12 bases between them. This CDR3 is CASSFRGTGTEAFF. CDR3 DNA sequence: TGTGCCAGCAGCTTCCGGGGGACGGGCACTGAAGCTTTCTTT.